Presented here are 17 T cell receptor beta chains from one specimen sequenced in a study of blood T cell repertoires in COVID-19. Data came from immunoSEQ multiplex PCR; TCRdb stores just in-frame clones and leaves some out. The table shows 200,000 to 300,000 clones, with about 70% occurring only once. Input material: peripheral blood. These receptor sequences come from an elderly woman with acute or convalescent COVID-19.

In this sample, this clone turned up many times. V gene TRBV6-5 combines with J gene TRBJ1-1, with D uncertain. The CDR3 spans 15 residues. Germline assignment: CDR1 MNHEY and CDR2 SVGAGI. V lost 0 bases to trimming and J lost 3 bases, with 11 bases between them. CDR3 loop: CASSYSITRDTEAFF. CDR3 DNA sequence: TGTGCCAGCAGTTACTCGATTACGAGGGACACTGAAGCTTTCTTT.

The J gene is TRBJ2-5, the V gene TRBV28, with 12 positions matching TRBD1. CDR3 length: 15 amino acids. Germline lookup yields CDR1 MDHEN and CDR2 SYDVKM. V lost 6 bases to trimming and J lost 5 bases; unmatched junction nucleotides: 7. CDR3 sequence: CASSPGTGGWETQYF. In nucleotides, the CDR3 is TGTGCCAGCAGCCCTGGGACAGGGGGCTGGGAGACCCAGTACTTC.

The chain links TRBV6-5 to TRBJ1-6, with 8 bases matching TRBD1. The length of the CDR3 is 15 residues. V shed 7 bases, J shed 10 bases, and the junction held 12 bases outside the gene matches. Per the germline V gene, CDR1 is MNHEY and CDR2 is SVGAGI. DNA for the CDR3: TGTGCCAGCACCACAGGGGGACCCCGACGCTCACCCCTCCACTTT. The encoded protein is CASTTGGPRRSPLHF.

The rearrangement uses TRBV11-2 and TRBJ2-5, with 8 bases matching TRBD2. V gave up 1 base and J gave up 5 bases; unmatched junction bases: 0. The CDR3 contains 13 residues. Germline V gene data show CDR1 as SGHAT and CDR2 as FQNNGV. CDR3 coding DNA: TGTGCCAGCAGCTTAGGGACTAGCGAGACCCAGTACTTC. It translates to CASSLGTSETQYF.

Only a few counts were recorded for this clone. The chain is built from TRBV2 and TRBJ2-3; 9 nucleotides agree with TRBD1. Per germline, CDR1 SNHLY and CDR2 FYNNEI. This CDR3 region has 15 residues. J lost 5 bases, V lost 4 bases, and 7 bases had no gene match. Here the CDR3 reads CASSGTGVGEDTQYF. The CDR3 nucleotides are TGTGCCAGCAGTGGGACAGGGGTTGGGGAAGATACGCAGTATTTT.

This clone has a count of ten or more. V and J are TRBV6-1 and TRBJ2-4, with TRBD1 matching 7 bases. Germline V gene data show CDR1 as MNHNS and CDR2 as SASEGT. The V gene end was trimmed by 4 bases and the J gene end by 0 bases; junction bases not matched to a gene: 6. The CDR3 extends over 16 amino acids. The CDR3 nucleotides read TGTGCCAGCAGTGGAGGACAGGCTGTAGCCAAAAACATTCAGTACTTC. As protein: CASSGGQAVAKNIQYF.

V gene TRBV7-2 combines with J gene TRBJ2-2, with 13 bases lining up with TRBD2. This CDR3 has 16 residues. CDR1 is SGHTA and CDR2 is FQGNSA in the germline V gene. V was clipped by 6 bases and J by 7 bases; unmatched bases: 8. CDR3 sequence reads: CASRRTSGRAFGELFF. CDR3 DNA sequence: TGTGCCAGCAGACGTACTAGCGGGAGGGCCTTCGGGGAGCTGTTTTTT. The complete variable domain, with remaining parts taken from reference TRBV7-2 and TRBJ2-2, reads GAGVSQSPSNKVTEKGKDVELRCDPISGHTALYWYRQSLGQGLEFLIYFQGNSAPDKSGLPSDRFSAERTGGSVSTLTIQRTQQEDSAVYLCASRRTSGRAFGELFFGEGSRLTVL.

The V and J genes are TRBV6-5 and TRBJ2-3, with D possibly being TRBD2 (5 bases). From germline, CDR1 is MNHEY and CDR2 SVGAGI. The length of the CDR3 is 15 residues. Trimming took 6 bases from V and 5 from J, leaving 18 bases between them. The CDR3 sequence: CASRTPGNSGDTQYF. CDR3 sequence (DNA): TGTGCCAGCAGGACACCGGGGAATTCAGGAGATACGCAGTATTTT.

This clone was observed a handful of times. This sequence joins TRBV6-5 and TRBJ1-1, with TRBD1 identical over 7 bases. Germline trimming cut 3 bases from V and 5 bases from J; bases unmatched to any gene: 6. The CDR3 contains 14 residues. Germline CDR1 and CDR2: MNHEY and SVGAGI. CDR3 coding DNA: TGTGCCAGCAGTTATGACAGGGCGGTTACTGAAGCTTTCTTT. Its protein product is CASSYDRAVTEAFF.

The chain is built from TRBV2 and TRBJ1-2, with TRBD1 matching over 7 bases. Germline V gene sequence: CDR1 SNHLY, CDR2 FYNNEI. Trimming removed 7 bases from V and 8 bases from J; junction bases left unmatched: 7. CDR3 length: 12 amino acids. CDR3 residues: CASTPTGIGYTF. In DNA form, the CDR3 reads TGTGCCAGCACCCCGACAGGGATAGGCTACACCTTC. Filled out from reference TRBV2 and TRBJ1-2, the complete variable domain reads EPEVTQTPSHQVTQMGQEVILRCVPISNHLYFYWYRQILGQKVEFLVSFYNNEISEKSEIFDDQFSVERPDGSNFTLKIRSTKLEDSAMYFCASTPTGIGYTFGSGTRLTVV.

CDR3 nucleotide sequence: TGCGCCAGCAGCCAAGGCAGCAGCGGGAGGGTCGACTCCTACGAGCAGTACTTC. Amino acid sequence: CASSQGSSGRVDSYEQYF. The chain combines TRBV4-1 with TRBJ2-7; TRBD2 aligns across 10 bases. Germline V gene data show CDR1 as MGHRA and CDR2 as YSYEKL. Trimming removed 1 base from V and 0 bases from J; junction bases left unmatched: 9. The CDR3 runs to 18 residues.

This sequence joins TRBV29-1 and TRBJ2-1, with TRBD1 matching 12 bases. The CDR3 length is 12 residues. Germline CDR1 is SQVTM and CDR2 is ANQGSEA. V dropped 8 bases and J dropped 8; count of bases not matched to a gene: 4. The CDR3 nucleotides read TGCAGCTCGGGACAGGGGGCCCATGAGCAGTTCTTC. It encodes CSSGQGAHEQFF.

The CDR3 region has the DNA TGTGCCAGCAGCTCACAAACAACAGGGGGGGAATATGGCTACACCTTC. Its translation: CASSSQTTGGEYGYTF. The chain carries TRBV7-2 and TRBJ1-2; TRBD1 matches at 8 bases. The CDR3 is 16 residues long. Germline CDR1 is SGHTA and CDR2 is FQGNSA. Germline trimming cut 4 bases from V and 5 bases from J; bases unmatched to any gene: 12.

The rearrangement uses TRBV7-9 and TRBJ1-4; 11 nucleotides align to TRBD1. After removal of 5 bases from V and 8 bases from J, the junction contained 4 bases not matched to a gene. CDR1 and CDR2 (germline): SEHNR, FQNEAQ (reference sequence). This CDR3 is built from 14 residues. The CDR3 loop is CASSRTGGREKLFF. For the CDR3, the DNA is TGTGCCAGCAGCAGGACAGGGGGCCGGGAAAAACTGTTTTTT.

The chain links TRBV5-4 to TRBJ2-1; 7 nucleotides line up with TRBD2. The CDR3 runs to 14 residues. With 4 bases clipped from V and 7 bases from J, the junction kept 8 bases outside the gene matches. Germline lookup yields CDR1 SGHNT and CDR2 YYREEE (reference sequence). Here the CDR3 reads CASSPGGSLNEQFF. Here the CDR3 DNA reads TGTGCCAGCAGCCCCGGCGGGAGTTTGAATGAGCAGTTCTTC.

The chain combines TRBV7-9 with TRBJ1-4, with TRBD1 matching 7 bases. Germline V gives CDR1 SEHNR, CDR2 FQNEAQ (reference sequence). The length of the CDR3 is 14 residues. The trim removed 6 bases at V and 4 bases at J, leaving 5 bases unmatched. The CDR3 loop reads CASSRQGINEKLFF. DNA of the CDR3: TGTGCCAGCAGTCGACAGGGAATTAATGAAAAACTGTTTTTT.

The chain uses TRBV2 and TRBJ1-2, with D possibly matching TRBD1 (6 bases). Trimming cost V 6 bases and J 2 bases, with 13 bases left between them. Germline CDR1 reads SNHLY; CDR2 reads FYNNEI. This CDR3 contains 14 residues. The CDR3 DNA reads TGTGCCAGCAGAACAGGGAATGGGAACTATGGCTACACCTTC. This encodes CASRTGNGNYGYTF.